Each of the 14 T cell receptor beta chains below was sequenced from the same sample in a study of shared clonotypes between healthy human individuals. Clones were read by immunoSEQ multiplex PCR, and TCRdb kept only the in-frame ones, dropping some. There are hundreds of thousands of clones in the sample; 95% to 97% occur only once, and under 0.06% lies in the top ten. The sample comprised naive CD4+ T cells sorted from blood. Subset: CD45RA+ positively selected. These receptors originate from a woman between 25 and 40 years old in good health.

This clone was seen a single time. CDR3 loop: CASSLLRDPGYTF. The DNA for the CDR3 is TGTGCCAGCTCACTCCTCAGGGACCCCGGCTACACCTTC. The chain is built from TRBV18 and TRBJ1-2, with D possibly being TRBD1 (5 bases). Between the trimmed V and J ends, which lost 4 bases and 8 bases, there was a span of 14 bases. The V gene's germline CDR1 is KGHSH and CDR2 LQKENI. CDR3 size: 13 residues.

The rearrangement uses TRBV30 and TRBJ2-4; 8 bases map to TRBD2. The ends lost 2 bases at V and 3 bases at J; junction bases unmatched: 12. The CDR3 is made up of 17 amino acids. Germline CDR1 reads GTSNPN; CDR2 reads SVGIG (reference sequence). In DNA, the CDR3 is TGTGCCTGGAGTCTAGCGGGCCTGGGGATGGGCAAAAACATTCAGTACTTC. It specifies CAWSLAGLGMGKNIQYF.

This chain uses TRBV6-1 with TRBJ2-7; 9 bases line up with TRBD1. J gave up 4 bases and V 7 bases, and 5 bases lay outside the gene matches. CDR3 length: 13 amino acids. CDR1 is MNHNS, CDR2 SASEGT, per germline. The chain's CDR3 is CASKGQGSYEQYF. The DNA for the CDR3 is TGTGCCAGCAAAGGACAGGGGTCGTACGAGCAGTACTTC.

The chain carries TRBV19 and TRBJ1-1, with TRBD1 matching over 8 bases. From germline, CDR1 is LNHDA and CDR2 SQIVND (reference sequence). The J segment lost 3 bases and the V segment lost 7 bases, leaving 4 bases of the junction unmatched. CDR3 length: 13 residues. CDR3 sequence reads: CASTTGEDTEAFF. CDR3 nucleotides: TGTGCCAGTACGACAGGGGAGGACACTGAAGCTTTCTTT. The variable domain in full, with the rest retrieved from reference TRBV19 and TRBJ1-1, is DGGITQSPKYLFRKEGQNVTLSCEQNLNHDAMYWYRQDPGQGLRLIYYSQIVNDFQKGDIAEGYSVSREKKESFPLTVTSAQKNPTAFYLCASTTGEDTEAFFGQGTRLTVV.

The rearrangement links TRBV4-1 to TRBJ2-4; D perhaps matches TRBD2 (6 bases). Per the germline V gene, CDR1 is MGHRA and CDR2 is YSYEKL. The CDR3 covers 18 residues. With 1 base removed from V and 0 bases from J, the gap between germline ends came to 16 bases. CDR3 residues: CASSQGFPGVVAKNIQYF. The CDR3 bases are TGCGCCAGCAGCCAAGGTTTTCCGGGGGTGGTAGCCAAAAACATTCAGTACTTC.

The gene calls are TRBV7-9 and TRBJ2-3; D may be TRBD1 (6 bases). The CDR3 sequence is 13 residues long. Germline CDR1 reads SEHNR; CDR2 reads FQNEAQ (reference sequence). The V gene lost 7 bases and the J gene lost 4 bases, with 12 bases spanning the gap. CDR3: CASNLGGADTQYF. CDR3 sequence (DNA): TGTGCCAGCAACCTAGGGGGAGCAGATACGCAGTATTTT.

The chain links TRBV27 to TRBJ1-5; D unclear. Deletions cut 5 bases from V and 6 bases from J, with 17 bases between. CDR3 length: 15 amino acids. Germline V gene lookup returns CDR1 MNHEY and CDR2 SMNVEV (reference sequence). The CDR3 here is CASSQTYQGGQPQHF. The CDR3 region has the DNA TGTGCCAGCAGTCAGACTTATCAAGGAGGTCAGCCCCAGCATTTT.

The chain recombines TRBV29-1 with TRBJ2-7; 7 nucleotides line up with TRBD2. The V segment lost 7 bases and the J segment 5 bases; nucleotides outside the gene matches: 8. CDR3 length equals 12 residues. From germline, CDR1 is SQVTM and CDR2 ANQGSEA. CDR3 residues: CSALRESNEQYF. The CDR3 bases are TGCAGCGCATTGCGGGAGTCCAACGAGCAGTACTTC.

The J gene is TRBJ2-7, the V gene TRBV28, with 7 bases matching TRBD2. The germline CDR1 and CDR2 sequences are MDHEN and SYDVKM. This CDR3 is 14 amino acids long. Trimming cost V 8 bases and J 2 bases; bases outside gene matches: 9. The CDR3 protein is CASVPAGSAYEQYF. In nucleotides, the CDR3 is TGTGCCAGCGTACCAGCGGGGTCCGCCTACGAGCAGTACTTC. The full variable domain, in which reference TRBV28 and TRBJ2-7 provide the parts outside the CDR3, is DVKVTQSSRYLVKRTGEKVFLECVQDMDHENMFWYRQDPGLGLRLIYFSYDVKMKEKGDIPEGYSVSREKKERFSLILESASTNQTSMYLCASVPAGSAYEQYFGPGTRLTVT.

The V call is TRBV28, the J call TRBJ2-5; D may be TRBD1 or TRBD2 (6 bases each). The J call may be mistaken, given a closer DNA end match to TRBJ2-7. From germline, CDR1 is MDHEN and CDR2 SYDVKM. The CDR3 has 15 amino acids. The CDR3 DNA is TGTGCCAGCAGTGGGGGCGGGGCCCTGAGATACGAGCAGTACTTC. It specifies CASSGGGALRYEQYF.

This clone was detected a few times. The chain is built from TRBV5-1 and TRBJ1-3; no clear D gene. The germline V gene encodes CDR1 SGHRS and CDR2 YFSETQ. The CDR3 contains 15 residues. Trimming removed 0 bases from V and 0 bases from J, with 7 bases in between. The CDR3 DNA follows: TGCGCCAGCAGCTTGGGGCAGGTCTCTGGAAACACCATATATTTT. This sequence encodes CASSLGQVSGNTIYF.

The chain employs TRBV2 and TRBJ1-5, with 8 bases matching TRBD1. After removal of 7 bases from V and 7 bases from J, the junction contained 6 bases not matched to a gene. From germline, CDR1 is SNHLY and CDR2 FYNNEI. The CDR3 extends over 13 amino acids. The CDR3 is CASTGGIGQPQHF. The CDR3 region has the DNA TGTGCCAGCACAGGGGGCATAGGACAGCCCCAGCATTTT.

The chain couples TRBV19 to TRBJ1-5; D is uncertain. Per germline, CDR1 LNHDA and CDR2 SQIVND (reference sequence). CDR3 size: 14 residues. Trimming pared 7 bases from V and 5 bases from J, leaving 15 bases between. The CDR3 DNA reads as TGTGCCAGTAAAGTAACAATTAACTATCAGCCCCAGCATTTT. It codes for CASKVTINYQPQHF.

The V call is TRBV7-2, the J call TRBJ1-3; perhaps TRBD1 as D (6 bases). V was trimmed by 4 bases and J by 0 bases, leaving 10 bases between them. There are 15 residues in the CDR3. The germline gives CDR1 SGHTA, CDR2 FQGNSA. The CDR3, as DNA: TGTGCCAGCAGCTCTACAGGGTTCTCTGGAAACACCATATATTTT. Its translation: CASSSTGFSGNTIYF.